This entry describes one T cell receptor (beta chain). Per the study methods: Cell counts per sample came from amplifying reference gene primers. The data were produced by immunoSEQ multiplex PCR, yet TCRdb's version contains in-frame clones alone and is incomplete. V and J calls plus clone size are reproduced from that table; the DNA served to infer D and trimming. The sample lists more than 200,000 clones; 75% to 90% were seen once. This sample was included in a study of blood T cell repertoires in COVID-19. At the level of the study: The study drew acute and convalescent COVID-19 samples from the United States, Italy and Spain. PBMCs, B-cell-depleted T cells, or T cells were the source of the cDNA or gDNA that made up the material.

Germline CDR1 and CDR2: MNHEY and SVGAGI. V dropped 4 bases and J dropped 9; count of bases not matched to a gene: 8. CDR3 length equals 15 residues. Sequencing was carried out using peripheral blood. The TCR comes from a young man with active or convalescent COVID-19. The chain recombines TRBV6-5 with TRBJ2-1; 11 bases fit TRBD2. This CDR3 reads CASSSVAGGFGEQFF. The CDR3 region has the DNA TGTGCCAGCAGTTCCGTAGCGGGGGGGTTCGGTGAGCAGTTCTTC.